These 8 T cell receptor beta chains came from one sample sequenced in a study of human T cells and chemical hapten exposure (dated by TCRdb to the early 2020s). Receptor amplification or capture employed RACE. Sequencing instrument: NextSeq 500. TCRdb handled the public reads itself, with Q25 trimming in fastp and clone calling in MiXCR, and kept productive beta chains. All rows with the same CDR3 protein become a single entry with the most common DNA and genes. A total of under 200,000 distinct CDR3 sequences appear in this sample, approximately 14% of them only once. The ten largest clones represent around 1.7% of the sample. What this sample's time point label stands for: patch test 1, 2 weeks after DPC sensitization. The treatment or condition label, read with the paper, signifies: therapeutic diphenylcyclopropenone sensitization with weekly scalp DPC. Material: whole blood, obtained in connection with sensitization to the hapten diphenylcyclopropenone (DPC). The receptors come from a woman aged 30 to 39 with alopecia areata. Some clones in this sample may be carry-over from other donors' samples.

This clonotype showed up many times. V is TRBV7-3 and J is TRBJ2-2; D remains ambiguous. The V end lost 5 bases, the J end lost 2 bases, and 6 bases lay between the germline ends. Germline V lookup: CDR1 SGHTA, CDR2 FQGTGA. The CDR3 contains 13 residues. CDR3 bases: TGTGCCAGCAGCCTCAGAAACACCGGGGAGCTGTTTTTT. Amino acid sequence: CASSLRNTGELFF.

In its sample, this clonotype was seen a few times. This chain uses TRBV2 with TRBJ2-1; 8 bases agree with TRBD1. This CDR3 contains 14 residues. Germline CDR1 SNHLY, CDR2 FYNNEI. Trimming cost V 2 bases and J 9 bases; bases outside gene matches: 6. The CDR3 protein is CASSETAGGGEQFF. CDR3 sequence (DNA): TGTGCCAGCAGTGAAACTGCAGGGGGCGGTGAGCAGTTCTTC.

This clonotype occurred a few times. The DNA for the CDR3 is TGTGCCAGCAGCTTGGACAGGGCGAACACCATATATTTT. The encoded protein is CASSLDRANTIYF. The chain is built from TRBV7-9 and TRBJ1-3, with 8 bases lining up with TRBD1. CDR1 and CDR2 from the germline V gene are SEHNR and FQNEAQ (reference sequence). J lost 7 bases, V lost 3 bases, and 2 bases had no gene match. The CDR3 length is 13 residues.

This clonotype was detected ten times or more. V is TRBV12-3 or TRBV12-4 and J is TRBJ1-5, with 12 bases aligning to TRBD1. The CDR3 has 14 residues. V gave up 7 bases and J gave up 13 bases; unmatched junction bases: 11. DNA of the CDR3: TGTGCCAGCACTAACCCGGGACAGGGGGCAAGGCAGCATTTT. It specifies CASTNPGQGARQHF.

This clonotype was observed at least ten times. The rearrangement links TRBV12-3 or TRBV12-4 to TRBJ1-5; maybe TRBD1 (6 bases). V was shortened by 5 bases and J by 8 bases, with 16 bases between the two germline ends. This CDR3 has 14 residues. The CDR3 is CASSGLQGRKPQHF. Here the CDR3 DNA reads TGTGCCAGCAGTGGCCTGCAGGGGAGGAAGCCCCAGCATTTT.

This clonotype has only a few counts. The rearrangement joins TRBV29-1 to TRBJ1-1; 7 bases match TRBD1. CDR1 SQVTM and CDR2 ANQGSEA come from the germline V gene. This CDR3 spans 14 amino acids. Trimming took 2 bases from V and 6 from J; bases not matched to a gene: 9. CDR3 residues: CSVEKTGAISEAFF. The CDR3 nucleotides read TGCAGCGTTGAAAAAACAGGGGCGATTTCTGAAGCTTTCTTT.

V is TRBV18 and J is TRBJ2-3; D possibly corresponds to TRBD2 (5 bases). The CDR3 covers 17 residues. V was cut by 4 bases and J by 0 bases, with 17 bases left in between. Germline CDR1 reads KGHSH; CDR2 reads LQKENI. DNA for the CDR3: TGTGCCAGCTCACTGGTGACTGGCGGGTCAAGCACAGATACGCAGTATTTT. This translates into CASSLVTGGSSTDTQYF.

V usage is TRBV3-1 and J usage is TRBJ2-3, with 11 bases identical to TRBD2. The CDR3 contains 16 residues. V was clipped by 4 bases and J by 4 bases; unmatched bases: 7. Germline V lookup: CDR1 LGHDT, CDR2 YNNKEL (reference sequence). The CDR3 sequence is CASSRRLAGLADTQYF. The CDR3 coding sequence is TGTGCCAGCAGCCGCCGACTAGCGGGGTTGGCAGATACGCAGTATTTT.